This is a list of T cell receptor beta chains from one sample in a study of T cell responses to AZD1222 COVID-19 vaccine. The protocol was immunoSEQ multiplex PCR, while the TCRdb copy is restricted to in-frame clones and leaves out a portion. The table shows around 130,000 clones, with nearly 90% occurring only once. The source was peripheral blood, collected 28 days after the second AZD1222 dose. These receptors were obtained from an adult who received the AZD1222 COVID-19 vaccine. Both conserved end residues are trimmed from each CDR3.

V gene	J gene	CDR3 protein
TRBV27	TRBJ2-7	ASSQQGSYEQY
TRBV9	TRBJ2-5	ASSVRVSGETQY
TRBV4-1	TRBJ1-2	ASRKREDRGLENYGYT
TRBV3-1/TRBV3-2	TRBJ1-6	ASSQQLYSPLH
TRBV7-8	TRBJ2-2	ASSPGLAGPANTGELF
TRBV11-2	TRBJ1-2	ASSLVGSQDYGYT
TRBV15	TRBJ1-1	ATSLAPGQGLNTEAF
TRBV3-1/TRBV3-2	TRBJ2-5	ASRPRGQGRQTQY
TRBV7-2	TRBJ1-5	ASSLRSGGGQPQH
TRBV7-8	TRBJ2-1	ASSLGSGGLREQF